Detailed here is one T cell receptor beta chain. Its antigen is as yet unknown. This sample was included in a study of cytomegalovirus exposure and HLA in healthy donors. A multiplex PCR was run with 60 Vbeta primers and 13 Jbeta primers. Clones were sequenced by immunoSEQ multiplex PCR, and TCRdb holds only the in-frame ones, with some missing. The sample holds more than 100,000 clones; 73% are singletons and the top ten take around 4%. Overall study results and limits: Fewer N-insertions than the roughly 670-donor mean were reportedly shown by an Asian-associated ancestry cluster in a later analysis.

Trimming took 5 bases from V and 5 from J, leaving 10 bases between them. Looked up from germline, CDR1 is SGHAT and CDR2 is FQNNGV. The CDR3 consists of 12 residues. The chain combines TRBV11-2 with TRBJ2-7; D might be TRBD1 (5 bases). The sequence came from a woman aged 35 to 49 in good health and CMV-seronegative. Source material: PBMCs. The CDR3 here is CASSRTGNEQYF. CDR3 sequence (DNA): TGTGCCAGCAGCCGTACAGGAAACGAGCAGTACTTC.